This T cell receptor (beta chain) came from a study of T cells in Graves' hyperthyroidism and ophthalmopathy. Findings of the study overall: The blood repertoire included most of the expanded thyroid clonotypes above 0.001.

This clonotype was seen a few times. Its antigen is undetermined. Germline loops: CDR1 DFQATT, CDR2 SNEGSKA (reference sequence). The length of the CDR3 is 13 residues. The V and J ends lost 5 bases and 8 bases, in that order; junction bases with no gene match: 4. Inclusion characteristics of ophthalmopathy patients comprised a Clinical Activity Score of at least 3, a NOSPECS grade of at least 4, and duration under 3 months. PBMCs were derived from 10 ml fresh peripheral blood. Amplification yielded TCR beta CDR3 regions, with RNA transcripts as the source. Primed by the HTBI set, a first-round RT-PCR was run on the TCR CDR3. TCRdb used MiXCR to reprocess the multiplex PCR reads, holding one entry per CDR3 protein. The table lists 500,000 or so distinct CDR3 sequences, 17% of them singletons, with roughly 18% in the top ten.

The material sequenced was blood. V and J are TRBV20-1 and TRBJ2-5; 14 nucleotides match TRBD2. This receptor was taken from a young woman with Graves' ophthalmopathy. The CDR3 sequence is CSARGTSGRTQYF. The DNA for the CDR3 is TGCAGTGCTCGGGGGACTAGCGGGAGAACCCAGTACTTC.